This TCR beta chain was profiled in a study of beta chain features in type 1 diabetes. Turning to the study itself: Taken together, all samples contributed approximately 110 million examined sorted cells. Study observations and caveats: Among patients with Type 1 diabetes, TCRB CDR3s were moderately but significantly shorter in every one of the four CD4+ subsets. Insertions were fewer and deletions more numerous at VDJ junctions in type 1 diabetes patients.

The CDR3 has 16 residues. Per the germline V gene, CDR1 is MDHEN and CDR2 is SYDVKM. Germline trimming cut 6 bases from V and 3 bases from J; bases unmatched to any gene: 11. Of the isolated RNA, all was reverse transcribed, and so the sequenced material was expressed TCRB transcripts. Profiled with immunoSEQ multiplex PCR; TCRdb holds only in-frame clones, not every one. The sample records around 300,000 clones, 14% to 15% being singletons. About this clone: As yet, its antigen is unknown.

The authors took one heparinised blood draw, averaging about 120 mL, from each donor. The sequenced sample consisted of naive CD4+ T cells from blood. This chain uses TRBV28 with TRBJ1-5; TRBD1 agrees at 7 bases. The TCR comes from a man between 18 and 35 years old with type 1 diabetes. Here the CDR3 reads CASSQFPGTVNQPQHF. CDR3 sequence (DNA): TGTGCCAGCAGCCAATTTCCCGGGACAGTCAATCAGCCCCAGCATTTT.